A selection of T cell receptor beta chains follows, all from one sample in a study of T cells after yellow fever vaccination. TCRdb recomputed calls from the 5' RACE reads with MiXCR, one row per CDR3 protein. The sample contains nearly 350,000 distinct CDR3 sequences, 8% to 9.5% of which appear only once. The sequencing used PBMCs, collected approximately 47 days after the first yellow fever vaccination. The source is a man younger than 35 who received the YFV17D yellow fever vaccine. CDR3s include the opening cysteine and the closing phenylalanine or tryptophan. Each record gives: J gene, clone size, V gene, D gene, CDR3 protein, CDR3 DNA. A D gene is named only where the DNA matches it firmly. Not every row has a clone size; where given, it reads once, few, many or a size class.

>TRBJ2-1|.|TRBV29-1|TRBD2
CSVEWFGTSGGLFSNEQFF
TGCAGCGTTGAATGGTTTGGGACTAGCGGGGGTTTGTTTAGCAATGAGCAGTTCTTC
>TRBJ2-1|.|TRBV5-5|.
CASSPGLLCSYNEQFF
TGTGCCAGCAGCCCGGGGCTCCTCTGCTCCTACAATGAGCAGTTCTTC
>TRBJ1-1|few|TRBV3-1|.
CASSRGRSWNTEAFF
TGTGCCAGCAGTCGGGGACGGAGTTGGAACACTGAAGCTTTCTTT
>TRBJ1-1|few|TRBV5-1|.
CASSRDGDYTEAFF
TGCGCCAGCAGCCGAGACGGTGATTATACTGAAGCTTTCTTT
>TRBJ1-6|.|TRBV4-2|.
CASSQEGGKNSPLHF
TGTGCCAGCAGCCAAGAAGGGGGAAAGAATTCACCCCTCCACTTT
>TRBJ1-6|few|TRBV4-3|TRBD1
CASSRQQKNRGNSPLHF
TGCGCCAGCAGCCGCCAGCAGAAAAACAGGGGAAATTCACCCCTCCACTTT
>TRBJ2-3|.|TRBV10-3|.
CAISEEGVSTDTQYF
TGTGCCATCAGTGAGGAGGGGGTTTCCACAGATACGCAGTATTTT
>TRBJ2-1|few|TRBV6-2/TRBV6-3|.
CASSLTSGSSYNEQFF
TGTGCCAGCAGTCTGACGAGTGGGAGCTCCTACAATGAGCAGTTCTTC
>TRBJ1-2|.|TRBV6-2/TRBV6-3|.
CASSKSSGTMGGYTF
TGTGCCAGCAGTAAATCTTCCGGGACGATGGGTGGCTACACCTTC
>TRBJ2-3|few|TRBV4-2|.
CASSQGGRSTDTQYF
TGTGCCAGCAGCCAAGGGGGACGCAGCACAGATACGCAGTATTTT
>TRBJ2-5|few|TRBV11-2|TRBD2
CASSLSGTSGGAGQTQYF
TGTGCCAGCAGCCTTTCCGGGACTAGCGGGGGGGCCGGCCAGACCCAGTACTTC
>TRBJ1-6|.|TRBV20-1|.
CSARAGTASSYNSPLHF
TGCAGTGCTAGAGCGGGGACCGCTAGCTCCTATAATTCACCCCTCCACTTT
>TRBJ1-5|few|TRBV28|.
CASNLRGQAEANQPQHF
TGTGCCAGCAACCTAAGAGGACAAGCCGAGGCCAATCAGCCCCAGCATTTT
>TRBJ1-6|few|TRBV7-2|.
CASSPDSSYNSPLHF
TGTGCCAGCAGCCCGGACAGTTCCTATAATTCACCCCTCCACTTT
>TRBJ1-1|few|TRBV5-1|.
CASSFEGDWNTEAFF
TGCGCCAGCAGCTTTGAGGGGGACTGGAACACTGAAGCTTTCTTT
>TRBJ1-2|.|TRBV6-5|TRBD1
CASSSNRGDYGYTF
TGTGCCAGCAGTTCCAACAGGGGGGACTATGGCTACACCTTC
>TRBJ2-3|.|TRBV7-2|TRBD2
CANSLGFRGGRDTQYF
TGTGCCAACAGCTTAGGGTTTCGCGGGGGGCGGGATACGCAGTATTTT
>TRBJ1-2|few|TRBV5-1|TRBD1
CASRTGAAYGYTF
TGCGCCAGCAGGACAGGGGCCGCCTATGGCTACACCTTC
>TRBJ1-1|.|TRBV29-1|.
CSVPPPSSVDTEAFF
TGCAGCGTGCCCCCACCTAGCTCGGTGGACACTGAAGCTTTCTTT
>TRBJ2-7|many|TRBV7-6|.
CASSLGGTSYEQYF
TGTGCCAGCAGCTTAGGGGGCACGTCCTATGAGCAGTACTTC
>TRBJ1-4|.|TRBV23-1|TRBD1
CASSQGQDRTTNEKLFF
TGCGCCAGCAGTCAAGGACAGGATAGGACAACTAATGAAAAACTGTTTTTT
>TRBJ1-2|few|TRBV29-1|.
CSVEDGFYGYTF
TGCAGCGTTGAGGACGGATTCTATGGCTACACCTTC
>TRBJ1-6|many|TRBV2|TRBD1
CASRVPGTGLAPLHF
TGTGCCAGCAGGGTCCCCGGGACAGGGTTGGCGCCCCTCCACTTT
>TRBJ2-1|.|TRBV6-5|TRBD1
CASSYPRTGGNEQFF
TGTGCCAGCAGTTACCCCAGGACAGGGGGCAATGAGCAGTTCTTC
>TRBJ2-3|few|TRBV7-2|.
CASSLNPGAGTDTQYF
TGTGCCAGCAGCTTAAACCCGGGGGCTGGCACAGATACGCAGTATTTT
>TRBJ2-7|.|TRBV6-5|.
CASSYSRGRYEQYF
TGTGCCAGCAGTTACTCCAGGGGACGCTACGAGCAGTACTTC
>TRBJ1-2|few|TRBV7-9|TRBD1
CASSFLGQGTYGYTF
TGTGCCAGCAGCTTTTTGGGACAGGGGACCTATGGCTACACCTTC